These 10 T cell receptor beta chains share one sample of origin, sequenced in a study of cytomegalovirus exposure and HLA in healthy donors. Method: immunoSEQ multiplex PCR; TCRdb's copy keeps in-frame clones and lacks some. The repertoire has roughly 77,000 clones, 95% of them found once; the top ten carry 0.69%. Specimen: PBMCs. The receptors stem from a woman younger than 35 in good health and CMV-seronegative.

CDR3 residues: CASSLFSSGANVLTF. The CDR3 nucleotides are TGTGCCAGTAGCCTCTTTAGTTCTGGGGCCAACGTCCTGACTTTC. The chain is built from TRBV19 and TRBJ2-6; D unclear. V was clipped by 6 bases and J by 1 base, with 10 bases between them. CDR1 and CDR2 (germline): LNHDA, SQIVND (reference sequence). The CDR3 consists of 15 residues.

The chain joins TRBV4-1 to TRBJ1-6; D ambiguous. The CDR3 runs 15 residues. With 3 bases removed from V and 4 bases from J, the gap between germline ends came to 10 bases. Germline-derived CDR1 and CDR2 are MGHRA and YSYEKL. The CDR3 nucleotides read TGCGCCAGCAGCCAGGGAGCCCTGTATAATTCACCCCTCCACTTT. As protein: CASSQGALYNSPLHF.

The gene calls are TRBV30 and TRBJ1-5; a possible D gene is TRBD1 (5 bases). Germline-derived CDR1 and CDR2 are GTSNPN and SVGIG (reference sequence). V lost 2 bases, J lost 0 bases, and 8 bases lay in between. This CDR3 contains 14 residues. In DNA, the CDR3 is TGTGCCTGGAGTCGACAGATTAGCAATCAGCCCCAGCATTTT. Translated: CAWSRQISNQPQHF.

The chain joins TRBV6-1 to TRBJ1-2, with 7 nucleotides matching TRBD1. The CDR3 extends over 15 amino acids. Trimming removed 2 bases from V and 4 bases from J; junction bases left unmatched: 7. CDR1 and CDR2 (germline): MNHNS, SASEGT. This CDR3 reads CASSETGQFPYGYTF. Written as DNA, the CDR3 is TGTGCCAGCAGTGAAACGGGACAGTTCCCCTATGGCTACACCTTC.

The CDR3 region has the DNA TGTGCCAGCAGCGTAGAGGCAGGGGAAGCTTTCTTT. Protein product: CASSVEAGEAFF. The chain recombines TRBV9 with TRBJ1-1; possible D gene TRBD1, 5 bases. This CDR3 has 12 amino acids. Per germline, CDR1 SGDLS and CDR2 YYNGEE. V lost 0 bases, J lost 8 bases, and 8 bases lay in between.

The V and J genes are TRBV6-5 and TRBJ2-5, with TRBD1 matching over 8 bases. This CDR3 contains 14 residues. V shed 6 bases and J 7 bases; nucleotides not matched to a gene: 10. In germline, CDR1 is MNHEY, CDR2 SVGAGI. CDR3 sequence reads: CASSHRTGWATQYF. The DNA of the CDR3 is TGTGCCAGCAGCCACCGGACAGGGTGGGCGACCCAGTACTTC.

The CDR3 nucleotides are TGTGCCAGCAGCGACAAGCGGGGGATCGCCTACGAGCAGTACTTC. The encoded protein is CASSDKRGIAYEQYF. The chain uses TRBV5-4 and TRBJ2-7; 8 bases match TRBD2. Per the germline V gene, CDR1 is SGHNT and CDR2 is YYREEE (reference sequence). The CDR3 totals 15 residues. Unmatched junction bases numbered 8, after V lost 4 bases and J lost 2 bases.

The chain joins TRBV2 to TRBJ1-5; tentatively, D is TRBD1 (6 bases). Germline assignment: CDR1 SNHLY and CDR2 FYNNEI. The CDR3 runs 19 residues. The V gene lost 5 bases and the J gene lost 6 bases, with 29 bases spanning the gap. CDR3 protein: CASSTPLQGRGGFSQPQHF. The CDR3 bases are TGTGCCAGCAGTACCCCTTTACAGGGCCGAGGCGGTTTCAGTCAGCCCCAGCATTTT.

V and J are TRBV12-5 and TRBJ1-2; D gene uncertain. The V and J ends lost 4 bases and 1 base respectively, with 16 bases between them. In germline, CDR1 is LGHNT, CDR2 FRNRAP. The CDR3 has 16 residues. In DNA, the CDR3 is TGTGCTAGTGGTTCACGGACTACTGAGTTTAACTATGGCTACACCTTC. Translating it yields CASGSRTTEFNYGYTF. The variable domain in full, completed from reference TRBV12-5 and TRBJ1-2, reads DARVTQTPRHKVTEMGQEVTMRCQPILGHNTVFWYRQTMMQGLELLAYFRNRAPLDDSGMPKDRFSAEMPDATLATLKIQPSEPRDSAVYFCASGSRTTEFNYGYTFGSGTRLTVV.

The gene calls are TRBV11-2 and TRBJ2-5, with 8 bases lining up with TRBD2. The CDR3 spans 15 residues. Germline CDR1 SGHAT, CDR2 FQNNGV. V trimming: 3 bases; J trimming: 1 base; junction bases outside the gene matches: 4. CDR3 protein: CASSLNGGAQETQYF. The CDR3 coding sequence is TGTGCCAGCAGCTTGAACGGGGGGGCCCAAGAGACCCAGTACTTC.